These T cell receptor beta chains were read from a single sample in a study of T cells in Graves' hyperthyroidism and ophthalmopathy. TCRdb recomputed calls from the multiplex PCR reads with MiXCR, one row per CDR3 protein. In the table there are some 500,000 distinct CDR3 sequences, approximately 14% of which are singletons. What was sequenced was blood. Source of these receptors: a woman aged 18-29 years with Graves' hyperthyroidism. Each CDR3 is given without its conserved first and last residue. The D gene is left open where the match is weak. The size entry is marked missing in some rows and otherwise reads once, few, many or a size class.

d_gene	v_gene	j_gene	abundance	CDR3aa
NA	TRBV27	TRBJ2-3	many	ASSPFLGDTQY
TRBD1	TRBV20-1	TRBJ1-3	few	SAFSGQGADTASGNTIY
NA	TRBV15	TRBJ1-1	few	ATSRVGANTEAF
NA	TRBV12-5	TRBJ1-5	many	ASGPAGTANQPQH
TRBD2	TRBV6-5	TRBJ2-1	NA	ASSYSGRAGYNEQF
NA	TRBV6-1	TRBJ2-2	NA	AASQAANTGELF
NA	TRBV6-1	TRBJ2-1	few	ASGLDHSSYNEQF
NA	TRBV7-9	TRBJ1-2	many	ASSLGLGYT
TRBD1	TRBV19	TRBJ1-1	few	AITANPGTGASEAF
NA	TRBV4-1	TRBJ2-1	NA	ASSRRGAESYNEQF
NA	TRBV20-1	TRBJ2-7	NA	SARDSAYEQY
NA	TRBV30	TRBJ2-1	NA	AWQGNNEQF
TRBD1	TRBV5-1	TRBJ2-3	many	ASNPGQGAGRSTDTQY
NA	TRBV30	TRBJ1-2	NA	AWSVPGGDNYGYT
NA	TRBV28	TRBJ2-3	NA	ASNQGGVATPTDTQY
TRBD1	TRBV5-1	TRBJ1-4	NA	ASSQQGANEKLF
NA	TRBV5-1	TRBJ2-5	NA	ASSHGQQETQY
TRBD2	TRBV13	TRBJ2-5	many	ASSPGGLAQETQY
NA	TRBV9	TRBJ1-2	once	ASSRRSVGHGYT
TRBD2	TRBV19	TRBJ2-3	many	ASSPSGRLADTQY
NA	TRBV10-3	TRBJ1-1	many	ATRNAAGRTEAF
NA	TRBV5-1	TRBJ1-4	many	ASSIHGEKLF
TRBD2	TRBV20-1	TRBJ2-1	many	SATARTSGRAVDEQF
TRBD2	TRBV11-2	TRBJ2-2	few	ASSLSRSGRVGELF